This TCR beta chain was captured in a study of blood T cell repertoires in COVID-19. Study-level information: Some COVID-19 samples were acute and others convalescent; all came from the United States, Italy and Spain. PBMCs, B-cell-depleted T cells, or T cells provided the cDNA or gDNA that made up the material.

In the original analysis: Using reference gene primer amplification, nucleated cell counts were estimated. Repertoires were generated with immunoSEQ multiplex PCR, while TCRdb's copy carries only in-frame clones and drops some. V and J calls and clone size come straight from that table; D and trimming were deduced from the DNA. The repertoire holds 35,000 or so clones, with roughly 86% as singletons. Germline assignment: CDR1 SGHTS and CDR2 YDEGEE. The ends were cut back, 7 bases at V and 8 bases at J, with 15 bases in the middle. This CDR3 contains 12 residues. In this sample, this clone turned up once.

Sequences were obtained from peripheral blood. This chain uses TRBV5-8 with TRBJ1-2; no reliable D call. The TCR was taken from a man between 65 and 85 years old with acute or convalescent COVID-19. DNA of the CDR3: TGTGCCAGCCCCAATCCCGTCCGGGGCTACACCTTC. Protein: CASPNPVRGYTF.